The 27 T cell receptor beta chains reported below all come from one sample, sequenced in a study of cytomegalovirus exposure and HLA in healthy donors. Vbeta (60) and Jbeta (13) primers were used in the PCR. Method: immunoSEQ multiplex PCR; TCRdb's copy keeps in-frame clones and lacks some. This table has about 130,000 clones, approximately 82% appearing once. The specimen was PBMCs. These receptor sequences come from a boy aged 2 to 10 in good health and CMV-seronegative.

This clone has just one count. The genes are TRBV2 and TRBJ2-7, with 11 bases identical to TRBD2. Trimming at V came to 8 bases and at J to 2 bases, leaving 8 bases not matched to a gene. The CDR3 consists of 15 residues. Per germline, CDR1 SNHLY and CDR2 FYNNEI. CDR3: CASGDRLAGPYEQYF. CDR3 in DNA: TGTGCCAGCGGAGACCGACTAGCGGGGCCCTACGAGCAGTACTTC. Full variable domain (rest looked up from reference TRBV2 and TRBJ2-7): EPEVTQTPSHQVTQMGQEVILRCVPISNHLYFYWYRQILGQKVEFLVSFYNNEISEKSEIFDDQFSVERPDGSNFTLKIRSTKLEDSAMYFCASGDRLAGPYEQYFGPGTRLTVT.

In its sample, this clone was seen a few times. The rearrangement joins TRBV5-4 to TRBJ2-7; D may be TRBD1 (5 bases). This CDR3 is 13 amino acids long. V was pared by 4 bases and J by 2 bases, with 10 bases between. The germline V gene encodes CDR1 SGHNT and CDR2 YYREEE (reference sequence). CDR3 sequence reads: CASSTWTTYEQYF. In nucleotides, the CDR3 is TGTGCCAGCAGCACCTGGACAACCTACGAGCAGTACTTC.

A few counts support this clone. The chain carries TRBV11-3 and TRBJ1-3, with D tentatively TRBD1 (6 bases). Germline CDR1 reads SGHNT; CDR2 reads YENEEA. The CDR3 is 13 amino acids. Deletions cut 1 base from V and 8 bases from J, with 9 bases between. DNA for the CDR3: TGTGCCAGCAGCTTAGCAGGGGCAGACACCATATATTTT. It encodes CASSLAGADTIYF.

CDR3 DNA: TGTGCCAGCAAAGTTCAGGGGCCGAACACCGGGGAGCTGTTTTTT. Protein product: CASKVQGPNTGELFF. The V gene is TRBV6-6, the J gene TRBJ2-2; a possible D gene is TRBD1 (6 bases). Trimming took off 7 bases at V and 0 bases at J, with 12 bases between the two ends. The germline V gene has CDR1 MNHNY and CDR2 SVGAGI (reference sequence). CDR3 length: 15 amino acids.

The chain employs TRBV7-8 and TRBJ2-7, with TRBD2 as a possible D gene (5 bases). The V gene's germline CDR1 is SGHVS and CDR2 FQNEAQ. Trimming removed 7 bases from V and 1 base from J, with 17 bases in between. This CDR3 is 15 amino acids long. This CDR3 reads CASTLDGGHSYEQYF. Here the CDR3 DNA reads TGTGCCAGCACCCTTGACGGAGGTCATTCCTACGAGCAGTACTTC.

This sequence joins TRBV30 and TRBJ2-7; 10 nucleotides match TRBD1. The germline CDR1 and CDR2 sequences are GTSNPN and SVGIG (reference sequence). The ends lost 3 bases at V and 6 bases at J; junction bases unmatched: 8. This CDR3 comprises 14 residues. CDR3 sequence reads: CAWSRRGQGTEQYV. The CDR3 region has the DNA TGTGCCTGGAGCCGCCGGGGACAGGGGACCGAGCAGTACGTC.

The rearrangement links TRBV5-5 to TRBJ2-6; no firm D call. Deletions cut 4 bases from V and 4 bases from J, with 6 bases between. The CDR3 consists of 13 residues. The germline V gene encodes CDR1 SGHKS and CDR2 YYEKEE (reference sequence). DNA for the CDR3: TGTGCCAGCAGCCCTTCGGGGGCCAACGTCCTGACTTTC. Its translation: CASSPSGANVLTF.

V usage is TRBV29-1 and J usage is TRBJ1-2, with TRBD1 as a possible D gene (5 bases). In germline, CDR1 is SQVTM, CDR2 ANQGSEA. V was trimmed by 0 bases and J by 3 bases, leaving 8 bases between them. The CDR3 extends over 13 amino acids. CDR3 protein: CSVEDSGHYGYTF. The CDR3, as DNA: TGCAGCGTTGAAGATTCAGGGCACTATGGCTACACCTTC.

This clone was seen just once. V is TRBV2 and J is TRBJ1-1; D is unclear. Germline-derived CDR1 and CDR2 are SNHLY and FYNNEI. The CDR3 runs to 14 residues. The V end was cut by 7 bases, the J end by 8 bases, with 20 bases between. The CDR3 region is CASTITPGRSEAFF. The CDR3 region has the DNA TGTGCCAGCACTATAACACCGGGAAGGAGCGAAGCTTTCTTT.

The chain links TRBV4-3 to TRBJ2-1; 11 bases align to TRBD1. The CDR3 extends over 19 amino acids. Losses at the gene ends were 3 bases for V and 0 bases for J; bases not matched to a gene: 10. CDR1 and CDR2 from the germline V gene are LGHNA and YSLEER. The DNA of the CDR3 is TGCGCCAGCAGCCATGGACAGGGGGCAGGGTCATCCTCCTACAATGAGCAGTTCTTC. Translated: CASSHGQGAGSSSYNEQFF.

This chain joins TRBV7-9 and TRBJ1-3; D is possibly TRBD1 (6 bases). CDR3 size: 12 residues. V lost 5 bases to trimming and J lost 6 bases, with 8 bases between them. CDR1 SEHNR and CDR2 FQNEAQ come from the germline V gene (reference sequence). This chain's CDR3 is CASSGGSNTIYF. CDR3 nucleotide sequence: TGTGCCAGCAGCGGGGGCTCAAACACCATATATTTT.

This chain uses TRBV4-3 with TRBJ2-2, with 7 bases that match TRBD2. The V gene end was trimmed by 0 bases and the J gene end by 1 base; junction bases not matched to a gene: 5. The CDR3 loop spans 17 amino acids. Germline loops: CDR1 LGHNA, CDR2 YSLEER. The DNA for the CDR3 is TGCGCCAGCAGCCAAGACTACCCGGGGGGGAACACCGGGGAGCTGTTTTTT. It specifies CASSQDYPGGNTGELFF.

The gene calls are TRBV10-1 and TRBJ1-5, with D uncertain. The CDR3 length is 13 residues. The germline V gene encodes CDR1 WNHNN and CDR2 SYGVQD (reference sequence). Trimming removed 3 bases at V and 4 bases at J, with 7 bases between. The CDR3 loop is CASSDSLNQPQHF. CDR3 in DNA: TGCGCCAGCAGTGATTCTCTTAATCAGCCCCAGCATTTT.

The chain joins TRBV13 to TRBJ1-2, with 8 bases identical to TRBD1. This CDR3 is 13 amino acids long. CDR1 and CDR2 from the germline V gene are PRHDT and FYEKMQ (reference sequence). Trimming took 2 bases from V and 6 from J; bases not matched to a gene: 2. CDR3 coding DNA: TGTGCCAGCAGCTTAATGGGACAGGATGGCTACACCTTC. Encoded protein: CASSLMGQDGYTF. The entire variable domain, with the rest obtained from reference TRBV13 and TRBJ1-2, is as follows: AAGVIQSPRHLIKEKRETATLKCYPIPRHDTVYWYQQGPGQDPQFLISFYEKMQSDKGSIPDRFSAQQFSDYHSELNMSSLELGDSALYFCASSLMGQDGYTFGSGTRLTVV.

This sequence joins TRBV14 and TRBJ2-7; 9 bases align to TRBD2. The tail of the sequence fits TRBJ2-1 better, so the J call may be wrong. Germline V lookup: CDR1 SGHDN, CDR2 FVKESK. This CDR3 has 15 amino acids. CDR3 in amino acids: CASSQALAGRDEQFF. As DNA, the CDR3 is TGTGCCAGCAGCCAAGCCCTAGCGGGGAGGGATGAGCAGTTCTTC.

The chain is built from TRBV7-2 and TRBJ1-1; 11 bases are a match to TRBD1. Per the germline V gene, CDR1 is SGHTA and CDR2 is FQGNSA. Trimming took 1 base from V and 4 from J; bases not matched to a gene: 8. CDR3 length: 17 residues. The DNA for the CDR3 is TGTGCCAGCAGCTTAGTGGGGACAGGGGGGGCGAGCACTGAAGCTTTCTTT. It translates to CASSLVGTGGASTEAFF.

CDR3 coding DNA: TGTGCCAGCAGCTTCCAGGGGGCTGGCAATCAGCCCCAGCATTTT. Translating gives CASSFQGAGNQPQHF. V gene TRBV5-8 combines with J gene TRBJ1-5; 8 bases fit TRBD1. The CDR3 runs to 15 residues. With 2 bases clipped from V and 2 bases from J, the junction kept 3 bases outside the gene matches. CDR1 and CDR2 from the germline V gene are SGHTS and YDEGEE.

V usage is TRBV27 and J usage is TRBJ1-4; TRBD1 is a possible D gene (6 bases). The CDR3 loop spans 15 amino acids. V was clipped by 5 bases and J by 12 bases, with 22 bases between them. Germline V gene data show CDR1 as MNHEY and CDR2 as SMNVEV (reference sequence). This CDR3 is CASSPLVGGVTELFF. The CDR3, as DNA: TGTGCCAGCAGTCCCCTTGTAGGGGGAGTCACGGAACTGTTTTTT.

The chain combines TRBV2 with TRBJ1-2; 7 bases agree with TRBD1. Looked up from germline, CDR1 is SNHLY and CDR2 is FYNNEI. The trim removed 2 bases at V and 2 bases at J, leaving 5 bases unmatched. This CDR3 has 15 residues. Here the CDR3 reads CASSEQGGDNYGYTF. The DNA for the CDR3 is TGTGCCAGCAGTGAACAGGGGGGTGACAACTATGGCTACACCTTC.

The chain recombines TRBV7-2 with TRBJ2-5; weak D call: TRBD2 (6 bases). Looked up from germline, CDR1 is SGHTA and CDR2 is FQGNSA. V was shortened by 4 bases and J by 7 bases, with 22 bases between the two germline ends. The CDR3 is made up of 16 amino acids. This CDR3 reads CASSSPGGLAESTQYF. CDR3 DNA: TGTGCCAGCAGCTCCCCCGGGGGATTAGCGGAGTCGACCCAGTACTTC.

CDR3 sequence (DNA): TGTGCCAGCAGAGGACTAGCGGTCCCGGATACGCAGTATTTT. Translation: CASRGLAVPDTQYF. The V call is TRBV11-1, the J call TRBJ2-3; 10 bases agree with TRBD2. CDR3 length: 14 residues. V lost 6 bases, J lost 6 bases, and 6 bases stayed unmatched. Germline lookup yields CDR1 SGHAT and CDR2 FQDESV (reference sequence).

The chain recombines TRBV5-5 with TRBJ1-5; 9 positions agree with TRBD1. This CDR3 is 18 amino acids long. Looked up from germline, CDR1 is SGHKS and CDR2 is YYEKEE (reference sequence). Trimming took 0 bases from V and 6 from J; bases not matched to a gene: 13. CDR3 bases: TGTGCCAGCAGCTTGGGGGCGTTGGGACAGGGTTTCGGTCAGCCCCAGCATTTT. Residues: CASSLGALGQGFGQPQHF.

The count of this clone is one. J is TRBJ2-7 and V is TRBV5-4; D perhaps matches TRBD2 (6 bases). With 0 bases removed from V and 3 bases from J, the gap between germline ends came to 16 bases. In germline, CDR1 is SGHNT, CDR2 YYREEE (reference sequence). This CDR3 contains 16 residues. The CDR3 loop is CASSLEVASEIYEQYV. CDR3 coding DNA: TGTGCCAGCAGCTTGGAGGTGGCTAGCGAGATCTACGAGCAGTACGTC.

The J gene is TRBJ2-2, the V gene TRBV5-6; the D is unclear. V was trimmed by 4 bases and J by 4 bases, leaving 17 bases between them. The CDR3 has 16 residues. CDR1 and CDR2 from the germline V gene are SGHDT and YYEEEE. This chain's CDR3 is CASSHLNWAATGELFF. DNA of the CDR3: TGTGCCAGCAGCCATTTAAACTGGGCTGCCACCGGGGAGCTGTTTTTT. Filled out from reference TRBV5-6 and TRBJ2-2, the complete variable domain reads DAGVTQSPTHLIKTRGQQVTLRCSPKSGHDTVSWYQQALGQGPQFIFQYYEEEERQRGNFPDRFSGHQFPNYSSELNVNALLLGDSALYLCASSHLNWAATGELFFGEGSRLTVL.

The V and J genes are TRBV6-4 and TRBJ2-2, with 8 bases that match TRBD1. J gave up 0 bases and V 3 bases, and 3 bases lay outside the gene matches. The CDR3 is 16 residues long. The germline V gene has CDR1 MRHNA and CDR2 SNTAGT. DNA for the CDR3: TGTGCCAGCAGTGAGGGACAGGTAGCGAACACCGGGGAGCTGTTTTTT. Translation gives CASSEGQVANTGELFF.

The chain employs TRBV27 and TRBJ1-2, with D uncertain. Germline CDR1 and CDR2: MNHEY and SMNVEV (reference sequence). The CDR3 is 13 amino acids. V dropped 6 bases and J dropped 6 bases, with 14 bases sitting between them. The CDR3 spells CASSPVALHGYTF. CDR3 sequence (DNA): TGTGCCAGCAGCCCCGTGGCCTTGCATGGCTACACCTTC.

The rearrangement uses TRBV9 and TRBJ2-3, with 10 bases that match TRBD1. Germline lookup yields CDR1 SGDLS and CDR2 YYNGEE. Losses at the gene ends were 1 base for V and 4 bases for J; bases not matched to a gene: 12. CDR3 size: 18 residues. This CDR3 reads CASSVPRTGTGVADTQYF. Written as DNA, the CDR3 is TGTGCCAGCAGCGTACCTCGAACCGGGACAGGGGTAGCAGATACGCAGTATTTT.